This T cell receptor beta chain was observed in a study of T cells after yellow fever vaccination. TCRdb ran MiXCR on the 5' RACE reads and lists one entry per CDR3 protein. The sample carries some 390,000 distinct CDR3 sequences, about 6% recorded once. The CDR3 is made up of 14 amino acids. V shed 5 bases, J shed 1 base, and the junction held 4 bases outside the gene matches. CDR1 is SGHRS and CDR2 is YFSETQ in the germline V gene. The V call is TRBV5-1, the J call TRBJ2-7; 9 bases map to TRBD1. This TCR derives from a man aged 25 to 40 who received the YFV17D yellow fever vaccine. Source: PBMCs, taken 5 days after the yellow fever booster vaccination. In DNA form, the CDR3 reads TGCGCCAGCAGGGGGGGGACAGGGTCCTACGAGCAGTACTTC. Translation gives CASRGGTGSYEQYF.